This T cell receptor beta chain came from a study of T cell responses to AZD1222 COVID-19 vaccine. Findings and limits, study-wide: Only six individuals given AZD1222 were seropositive at baseline.

Germline values: CDR1 SEHNR, CDR2 FQNEAQ (reference sequence). V shed 5 bases and J shed 6 bases, with 11 bases lying between them. CDR3 length equals 13 residues. This table comes from immunoSEQ multiplex PCR, and its TCRdb copy is limited to in-frame clones, with some not included. This sample has 100,000 to 110,000 clones; roughly 89% occur once, and the top ten carry about a sixth. As regards this clone: Its target is unknown.

J is TRBJ1-5 and V is TRBV7-9; maybe TRBD1 (5 bases). The source of this sequence is an adult in good health. Sequences were derived from peripheral blood, sampled on day 0 of AZD1222 vaccination. CDR3 sequence: CASSQGVSQPQHF. CDR3 sequence (DNA): TGTGCCAGCAGCCAAGGGGTTAGTCAGCCCCAGCATTTT.